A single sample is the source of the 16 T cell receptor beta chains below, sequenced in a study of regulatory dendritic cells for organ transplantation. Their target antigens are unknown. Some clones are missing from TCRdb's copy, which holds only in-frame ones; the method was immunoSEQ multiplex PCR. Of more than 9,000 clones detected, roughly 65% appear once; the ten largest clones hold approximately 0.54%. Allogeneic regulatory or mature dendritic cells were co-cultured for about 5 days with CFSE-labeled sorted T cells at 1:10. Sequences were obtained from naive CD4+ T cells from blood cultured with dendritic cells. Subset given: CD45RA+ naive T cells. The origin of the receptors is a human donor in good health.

The CDR3 nucleotides read TGTGCCAGCAGCAAATCGAGACAGGGGGCAAATCAGCCCCAGCATTTT. It specifies CASSKSRQGANQPQHF. This chain links TRBV21-1 with TRBJ1-5; the table's TRBD1 call for D was not verified on the DNA. TRBV21-1 is a known pseudogene. The CDR3 spans 16 residues.

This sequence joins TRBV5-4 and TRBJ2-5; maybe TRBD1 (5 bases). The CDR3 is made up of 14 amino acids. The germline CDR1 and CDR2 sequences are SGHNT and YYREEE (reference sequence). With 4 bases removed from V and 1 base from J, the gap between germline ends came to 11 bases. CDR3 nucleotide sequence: TGTGCCAGCAGCATCCAGGGTACCCAAGAGACCCAGTACTTC. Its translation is CASSIQGTQETQYF.

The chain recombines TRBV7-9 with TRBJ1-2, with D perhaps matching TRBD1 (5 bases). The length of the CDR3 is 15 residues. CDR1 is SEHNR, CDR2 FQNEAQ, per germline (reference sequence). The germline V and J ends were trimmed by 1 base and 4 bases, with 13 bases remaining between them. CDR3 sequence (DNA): TGTGCCAGCAGCTTAGGTGGGGCGGCGACCTATGGCTACACCTTC. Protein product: CASSLGGAATYGYTF. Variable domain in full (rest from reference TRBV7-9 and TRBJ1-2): DTGVSQNPRHKITKRGQNVTFRCDPISEHNRLYWYRQTLGQGPEFLTYFQNEAQLEKSRLLSDRFSAERPKGSFSTLEIQRTEQGDSAMYLCASSLGGAATYGYTFGSGTRLTVV.

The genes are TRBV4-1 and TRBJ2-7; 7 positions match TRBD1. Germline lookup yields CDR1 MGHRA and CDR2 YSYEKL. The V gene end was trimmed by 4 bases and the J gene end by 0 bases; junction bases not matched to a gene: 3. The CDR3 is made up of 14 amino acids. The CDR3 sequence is CASSPRQGSYEQYF. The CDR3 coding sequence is TGCGCCAGCAGCCCGCGACAGGGCTCCTACGAGCAGTACTTC.

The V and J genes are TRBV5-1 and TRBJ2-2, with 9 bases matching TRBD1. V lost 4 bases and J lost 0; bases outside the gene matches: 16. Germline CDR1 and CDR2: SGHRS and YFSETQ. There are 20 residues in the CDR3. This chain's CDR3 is CASSRGQGSSFRANTGELFF. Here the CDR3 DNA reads TGCGCCAGCAGCCGAGGACAGGGGTCCTCTTTTCGGGCGAACACCGGGGAGCTGTTTTTT.

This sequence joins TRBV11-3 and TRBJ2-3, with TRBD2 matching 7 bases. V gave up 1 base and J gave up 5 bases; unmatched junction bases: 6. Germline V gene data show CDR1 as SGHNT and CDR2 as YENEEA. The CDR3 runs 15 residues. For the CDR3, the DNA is TGTGCCAGCAGCTTAGGTCCGGGGGGTAGAGATACGCAGTATTTT. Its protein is CASSLGPGGRDTQYF.

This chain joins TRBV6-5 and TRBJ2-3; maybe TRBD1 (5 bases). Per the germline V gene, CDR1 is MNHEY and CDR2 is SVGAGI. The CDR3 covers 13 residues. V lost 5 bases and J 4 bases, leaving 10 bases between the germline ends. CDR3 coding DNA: TGTGCCAGCAGTACAAGACAGTCAGATACGCAGTATTTT. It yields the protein CASSTRQSDTQYF.

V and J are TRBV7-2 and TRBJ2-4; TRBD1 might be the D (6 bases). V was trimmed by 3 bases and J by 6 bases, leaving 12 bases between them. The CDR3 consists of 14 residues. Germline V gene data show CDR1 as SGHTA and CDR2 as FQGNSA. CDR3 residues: CASSFGQSSNIQYF. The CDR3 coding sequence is TGTGCCAGCAGCTTTGGACAGTCGTCAAACATTCAGTACTTC.

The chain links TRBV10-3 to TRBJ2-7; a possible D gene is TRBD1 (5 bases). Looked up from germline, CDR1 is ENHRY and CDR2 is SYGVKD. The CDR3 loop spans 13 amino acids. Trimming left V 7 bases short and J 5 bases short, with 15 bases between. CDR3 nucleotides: TGTGCCATCACAAGGCAGGGTTCGGACGAGCAGTACTTC. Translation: CAITRQGSDEQYF.

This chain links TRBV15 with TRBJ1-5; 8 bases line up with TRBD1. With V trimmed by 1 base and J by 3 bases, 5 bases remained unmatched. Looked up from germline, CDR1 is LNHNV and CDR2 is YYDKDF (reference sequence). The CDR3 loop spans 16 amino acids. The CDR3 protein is CATSRGRTGLNQPQHF. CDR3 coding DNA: TGTGCCACCAGCAGAGGGAGGACAGGGCTCAATCAGCCCCAGCATTTT.

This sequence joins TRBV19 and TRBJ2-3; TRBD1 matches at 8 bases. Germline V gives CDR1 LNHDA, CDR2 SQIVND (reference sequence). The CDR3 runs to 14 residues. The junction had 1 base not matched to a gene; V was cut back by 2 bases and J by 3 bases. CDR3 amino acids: CASSIRQGTDTQYF. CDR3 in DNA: TGTGCCAGTAGTATAAGACAGGGGACAGATACGCAGTATTTT. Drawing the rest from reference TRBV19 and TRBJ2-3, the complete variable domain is DGGITQSPKYLFRKEGQNVTLSCEQNLNHDAMYWYRQDPGQGLRLIYYSQIVNDFQKGDIAEGYSVSREKKESFPLTVTSAQKNPTAFYLCASSIRQGTDTQYFGPGTRLTVL.

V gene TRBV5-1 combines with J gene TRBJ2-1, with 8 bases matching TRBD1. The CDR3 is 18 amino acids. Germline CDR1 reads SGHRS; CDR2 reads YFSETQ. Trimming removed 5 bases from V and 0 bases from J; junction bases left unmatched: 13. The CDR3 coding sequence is TGCGCCAGCAGTTATGCACCGGGACAGGTTAGCTCCTACAATGAGCAGTTCTTC. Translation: CASSYAPGQVSSYNEQFF.

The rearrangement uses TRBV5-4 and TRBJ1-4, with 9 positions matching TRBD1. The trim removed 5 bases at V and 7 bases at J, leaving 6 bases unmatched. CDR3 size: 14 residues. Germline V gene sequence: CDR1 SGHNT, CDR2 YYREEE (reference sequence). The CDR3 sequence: CASSSTGGGEKLFF. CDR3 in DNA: TGTGCCAGCAGTTCCACAGGGGGCGGTGAAAAACTGTTTTTT.

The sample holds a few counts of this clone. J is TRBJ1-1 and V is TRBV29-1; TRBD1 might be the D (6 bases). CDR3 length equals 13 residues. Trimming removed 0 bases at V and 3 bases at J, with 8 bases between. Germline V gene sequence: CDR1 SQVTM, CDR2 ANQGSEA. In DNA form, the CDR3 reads TGCAGCGTTGAAGAACAGGGCTACACTGAAGCTTTCTTT. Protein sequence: CSVEEQGYTEAFF.

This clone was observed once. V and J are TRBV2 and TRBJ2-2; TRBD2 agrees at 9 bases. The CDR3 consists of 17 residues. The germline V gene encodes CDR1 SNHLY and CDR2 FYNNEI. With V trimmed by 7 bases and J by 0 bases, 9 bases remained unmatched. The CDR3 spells CASTPGLAVANTGELFF. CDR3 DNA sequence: TGTGCCAGCACGCCGGGACTAGCAGTTGCGAACACCGGGGAGCTGTTTTTT.

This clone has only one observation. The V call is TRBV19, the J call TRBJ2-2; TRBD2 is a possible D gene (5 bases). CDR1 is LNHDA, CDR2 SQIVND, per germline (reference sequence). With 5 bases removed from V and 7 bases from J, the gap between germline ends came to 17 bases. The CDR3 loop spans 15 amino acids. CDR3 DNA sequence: TGTGCCAGTAGTTTCGTATTTGAGGGAGTCGGGGAGCTGTTTTTT. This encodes CASSFVFEGVGELFF.